These 8 T cell receptor beta chains were sequenced from one sample in a study of T cell responses to AZD1222 COVID-19 vaccine (dated by TCRdb to the early 2020s). The library was obtained by the immunoSEQ multiplex PCR assay. TCRdb carries this immuneACCESS record with in-frame sequences only. Its versions omit some clonotypes, under half of them owing to an unresolved V gene in the studies checked, with the rest unexplained. The sample includes about 150,000 clones, with roughly 90% observed a single time. Approximately 5.1% of the sample comes from the top ten. What this sample's time point label stands for: baseline before first vaccination. The treatment or condition label here, explained by the study, means: meningococcal conjugate vaccine given as trial control. The material was peripheral blood, obtained on day 0 of MenACWY control vaccination. The receptor set was obtained from an adult in good health.

This clone appeared once. CDR3 protein: CASSLRLAGAASGANVLTF. Written as DNA, the CDR3 is TGTGCCAGCAGTCTTCGACTAGCGGGGGCCGCGTCTGGGGCCAACGTCCTGACTTTC. The gene calls are TRBV2 and TRBJ2-6; TRBD2 agrees at 12 bases. CDR1 SNHLY and CDR2 FYNNEI come from the germline V gene. V was pared by 5 bases and J by 1 base, with 9 bases of the junction left unmatched. CDR3 size: 19 residues.

The chain has TRBV5-5 and TRBJ1-3; D gene uncertain. The CDR3 loop spans 14 amino acids. Between the trimmed V and J ends, which lost 0 bases and 2 bases, there was a span of 6 bases. Germline V gene data show CDR1 as SGHKS and CDR2 as YYEKEE (reference sequence). CDR3 bases: TGTGCCAGCAGCTTGGGCAGGACTGGAAACACCATATATTTT. Translating gives CASSLGRTGNTIYF.

This chain connects TRBV2 to TRBJ2-5; weak D call: TRBD2 (7 bases). V lost 0 bases and J lost 1, with 12 bases in between. The CDR3 runs 16 residues. From germline, CDR1 is SNHLY and CDR2 FYNNEI. CDR3 sequence reads: CASSEAFAGAQETQYF. CDR3 bases: TGTGCCAGCAGTGAAGCGTTTGCGGGGGCCCAAGAGACCCAGTACTTC.

V usage is TRBV23-1 and J usage is TRBJ2-7; D remains unclear. TRBV23-1 is recorded as an ORF, its role being uncertain. The CDR3 loop spans 11 amino acids. With 7 bases removed from V and 2 bases from J, the gap between germline ends came to 6 bases. The CDR3 DNA reads TGCGCCAGCATGGGTACCTACGAGCAGTACGTC. It yields the protein CASMGTYEQYV.

This rearrangement joins TRBV18 to TRBJ2-1; a weak D match, TRBD1 (6 bases). Germline CDR1 reads KGHSH; CDR2 reads LQKENI. The germline V and J ends were trimmed by 5 bases and 6 bases, with 17 bases remaining between them. The CDR3 runs 15 residues. CDR3 in amino acids: CASSISTGLLNEQFF. CDR3 nucleotide sequence: TGTGCCAGCTCAATCTCGACAGGTCTTCTCAATGAGCAGTTCTTC. Complete variable domain (other parts from reference TRBV18 and TRBJ2-1): NAGVMQNPRHLVRRRGQEARLRCSPMKGHSHVYWYRQLPEEGLKFMVYLQKENIIDESGMPKERFSAEFPKEGPSILRIQQVVRGDSAAYFCASSISTGLLNEQFFGPGTRLTVL.

This chain joins TRBV5-1 and TRBJ2-5; 13 nucleotides match TRBD2. Losses at the gene ends were 3 bases for V and 1 base for J; bases not matched to a gene: 9. The CDR3 is 18 residues long. Germline CDR1 is SGHRS and CDR2 is YFSETQ. The chain's CDR3 is CASSSGLAGINLQETQYF. CDR3 sequence (DNA): TGCGCCAGCAGCTCGGGACTAGCGGGGATAAACCTCCAAGAGACCCAGTACTTC.

The CDR3 nucleotides are TGTGCCAGCAGCCAAGATCCAGCGGGAGGTGGCACCGGGGAGCTGTTTTTT. It encodes CASSQDPAGGGTGELFF. The chain carries TRBV4-2 and TRBJ2-2; 9 nucleotides align to TRBD2. Germline CDR1 and CDR2: LGHNA and YNFKEQ. The CDR3 extends over 17 amino acids. V gave up 0 bases and J gave up 4 bases; unmatched junction bases: 6.

J is TRBJ2-2 and V is TRBV28; 7 bases fit TRBD2. The length of the CDR3 is 15 residues. Germline CDR1 MDHEN, CDR2 SYDVKM. The V segment lost 4 bases and the J segment 7 bases; nucleotides outside the gene matches: 9. The CDR3 is CASSSWGGQSGELFF. In DNA form, the CDR3 reads TGTGCCAGCAGTTCGTGGGGGGGTCAAAGCGGGGAGCTGTTTTTT.